This T cell receptor beta chain stems from a study of radiotherapy plus CTLA-4 blockade in lung cancer. In the study overall: In under 20% of patients, objective responses were seen; 31% had disease control. Study outcomes and limitations: Tumor-derived TCR clones expanded in blood after radiotherapy plus ipilimumab. Interferon-beta, together with early blood T cell clone dynamics, reportedly best predicted response.

Concerning this clone itself: Its target is unknown.

V lost 3 bases, J lost 2 bases, and 3 bases stayed unmatched. Germline assignment: CDR1 LNHDA and CDR2 SQIVND (reference sequence). The CDR3 covers 15 residues. Patients had chemo-refractory metastatic non-small-cell lung cancer and received focal radiation plus CTLA-4 blockade that used ipilimumab. TCRdb keeps only in-frame clones here, not all; method: immunoSEQ multiplex PCR. Of some 49,000 clones listed, more than 75% are singletons. The TCR comes from a human donor with non-small cell lung cancer whose response to radiotherapy plus ipilimumab could not be evaluated. The sample here was peripheral blood, taken from a patient treated with radiotherapy plus ipilimumab. This chain connects TRBV19 to TRBJ2-5, with TRBD2 identical over 10 bases. The CDR3 DNA follows: TGTGCCAGTAGTATTGGACTAGCGGAACAAGAGACCCAGTACTTC. This encodes CASSIGLAEQETQYF.